These T cell receptor beta chains were read from a single sample in a study of T cells in Graves' hyperthyroidism and ophthalmopathy. TCRdb called the multiplex PCR reads again in MiXCR, with one record for every CDR3 protein. This repertoire shows 450,000 to 500,000 distinct CDR3 sequences, less than 25% found once; its top ten account for roughly 49%. The specimen was blood. Source of these receptors: a woman aged 70-85 years with Graves' ophthalmopathy. Each CDR3 is given with its conserved first and last residue. A D gene is named only where the DNA matches it firmly. Clone size, where shown, is once, few, many, or a class for clones that have expanded.

d_call j_call clone_size v_call cdr3_aa cdr3_nt
- TRBJ2-3 few TRBV20-1 CSAYYSGVTDTQYF TGCAGTGCCTACTACTCAGGTGTCACAGATACGCAGTATTTT
- TRBJ1-3 - TRBV6-5 CASSYANVNPGNTIYF TGTGCCAGCAGTTACGCAAACGTAAATCCAGGAAACACCATATATTTT
- TRBJ2-1 - TRBV19 CASSLDGRAYNEQFF TGTGCCAGTAGTTTGGACGGGAGAGCCTACAATGAGCAGTTCTTC
- TRBJ1-3 - TRBV19 CASSIKAGGNTIYF TGTGCCAGTAGTATTAAAGCGGGTGGAAACACCATATATTTT
- TRBJ2-5 - TRBV7-9 CASSSDRRAVTQYF TGTGCCAGCAGCTCCGACAGGCGCGCGGTGACCCAGTACTTC
- TRBJ2-7 few TRBV7-9 CASRSGHLYEQYF TGTGCCAGCAGATCAGGACACCTATACGAGCAGTACTTC
TRBD1 TRBJ2-5 few TRBV6-2/TRBV6-3 CASSRRTGLYGETQYF TGTGCCAGCAGCCGAAGGACAGGGCTTTATGGTGAGACCCAGTACTTC
- TRBJ2-7 few TRBV15 CATSRELAASAYEQYF TGTGCCACCAGCAGAGAATTGGCAGCGTCGGCTTACGAGCAGTACTTC
TRBD1 TRBJ1-1 few TRBV27 CASREQTGGTEAFF TGTGCCAGCAGGGAACAGACAGGGGGCACTGAAGCTTTCTTT
- TRBJ1-1 many TRBV3-1 CASSQEVGQSNTEAFF TGTGCCAGCAGCCAAGAGGTAGGACAGAGTAACACTGAAGCTTTCTTT
TRBD2 TRBJ2-4 few TRBV5-1 CASSGTAGGNVKNIQYF TGCGCCAGCAGCGGGACAGCGGGAGGGAACGTCAAAAACATTCAGTACTTC
- TRBJ1-2 - TRBV30 CAWSVPPGRGYTF TGTGCCTGGAGTGTACCTCCAGGGCGCGGCTACACCTTC